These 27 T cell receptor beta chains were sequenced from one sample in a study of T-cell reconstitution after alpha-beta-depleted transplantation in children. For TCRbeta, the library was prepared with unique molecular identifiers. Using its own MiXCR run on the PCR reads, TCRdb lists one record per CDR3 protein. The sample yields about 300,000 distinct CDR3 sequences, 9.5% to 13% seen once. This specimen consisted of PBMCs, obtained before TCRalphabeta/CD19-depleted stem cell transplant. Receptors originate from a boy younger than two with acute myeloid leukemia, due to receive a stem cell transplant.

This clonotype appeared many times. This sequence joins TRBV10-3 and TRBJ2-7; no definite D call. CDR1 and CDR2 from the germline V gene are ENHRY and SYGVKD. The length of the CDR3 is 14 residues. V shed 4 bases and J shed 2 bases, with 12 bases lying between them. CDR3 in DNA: TGTGCCATCAGTGGAATTGGCGGAACCTACGAGCAGTACTTC. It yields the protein CAISGIGGTYEQYF.

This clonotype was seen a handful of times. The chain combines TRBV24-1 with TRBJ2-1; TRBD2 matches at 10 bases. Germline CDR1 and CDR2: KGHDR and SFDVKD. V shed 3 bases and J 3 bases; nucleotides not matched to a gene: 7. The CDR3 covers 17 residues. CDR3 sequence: CATSDPLAGPIYNEQFF. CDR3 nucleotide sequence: TGTGCCACCAGTGATCCACTAGCGGGACCTATCTACAATGAGCAGTTCTTC.

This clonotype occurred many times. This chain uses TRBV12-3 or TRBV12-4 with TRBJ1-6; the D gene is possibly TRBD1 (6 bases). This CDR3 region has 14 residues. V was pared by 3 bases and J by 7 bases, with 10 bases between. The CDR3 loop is CASSFRQGNSPLHF. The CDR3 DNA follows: TGTGCCAGCAGTTTTCGGCAGGGGAATTCACCCCTCCACTTT.

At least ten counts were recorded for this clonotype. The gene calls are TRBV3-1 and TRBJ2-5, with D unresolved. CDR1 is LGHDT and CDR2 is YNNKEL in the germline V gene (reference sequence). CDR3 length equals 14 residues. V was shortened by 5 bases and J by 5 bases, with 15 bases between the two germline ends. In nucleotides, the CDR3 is TGTGCCAGCAGCGACCATTCACTGAGGGAGACCCAGTACTTC. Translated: CASSDHSLRETQYF.

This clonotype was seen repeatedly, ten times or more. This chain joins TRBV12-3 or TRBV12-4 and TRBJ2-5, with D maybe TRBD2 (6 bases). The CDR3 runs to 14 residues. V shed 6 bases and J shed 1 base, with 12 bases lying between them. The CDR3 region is CASSPTGLQETQYF. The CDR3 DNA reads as TGTGCCAGCAGCCCGACGGGACTCCAAGAGACCCAGTACTTC.

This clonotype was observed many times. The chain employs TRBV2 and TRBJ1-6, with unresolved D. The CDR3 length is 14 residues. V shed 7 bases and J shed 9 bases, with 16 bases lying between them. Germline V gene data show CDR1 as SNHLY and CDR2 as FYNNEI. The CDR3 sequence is CASNLGPGSSPLHF. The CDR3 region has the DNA TGTGCCAGCAACTTAGGCCCCGGGAGTTCACCCCTCCACTTT.

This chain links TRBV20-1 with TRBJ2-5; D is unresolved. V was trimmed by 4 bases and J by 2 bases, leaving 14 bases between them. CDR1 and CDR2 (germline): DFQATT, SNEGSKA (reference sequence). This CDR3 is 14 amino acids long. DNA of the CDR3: TGCAGTGCTACCCCCAGGCGTGTGCAAGAGACCCAGTACTTC. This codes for CSATPRRVQETQYF.

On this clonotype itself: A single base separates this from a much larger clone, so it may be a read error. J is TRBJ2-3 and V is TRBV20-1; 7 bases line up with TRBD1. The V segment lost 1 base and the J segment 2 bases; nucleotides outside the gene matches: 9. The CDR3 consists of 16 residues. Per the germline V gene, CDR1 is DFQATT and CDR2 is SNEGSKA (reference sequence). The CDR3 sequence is CSARGVSTGDTDTQYF. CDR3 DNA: TGCAGTGCTAGAGGGGTTTCTACAGGGGACACAGATACGCAGTATTTT.

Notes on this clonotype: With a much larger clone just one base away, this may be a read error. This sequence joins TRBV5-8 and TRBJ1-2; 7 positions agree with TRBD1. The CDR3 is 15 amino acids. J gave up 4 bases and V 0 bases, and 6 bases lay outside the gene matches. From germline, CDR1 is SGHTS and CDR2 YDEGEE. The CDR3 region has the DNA TGTGCCAGCAGCTTGGCCATGGGACAGTCCTATGGCTACACCTTC. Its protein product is CASSLAMGQSYGYTF.

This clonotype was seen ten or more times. In DNA, the CDR3 is TGTGCCAGCAGTCCGAGACTAGCGAGCTCCTACAATGAGCAGTTCTTC. This translates into CASSPRLASSYNEQFF. The chain uses TRBV27 and TRBJ2-1; 8 bases map to TRBD2. The length of the CDR3 is 16 residues. Germline loops: CDR1 MNHEY, CDR2 SMNVEV (reference sequence). Trimming cost V 5 bases and J 0 bases; bases outside gene matches: 6.

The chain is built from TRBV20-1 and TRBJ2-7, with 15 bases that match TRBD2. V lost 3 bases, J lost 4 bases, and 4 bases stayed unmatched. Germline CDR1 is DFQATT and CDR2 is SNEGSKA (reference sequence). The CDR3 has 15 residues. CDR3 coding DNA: TGCAGTGCTAGGACCGGACTAGCGGGGGGGTACGAGCAGTACTTC. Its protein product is CSARTGLAGGYEQYF.

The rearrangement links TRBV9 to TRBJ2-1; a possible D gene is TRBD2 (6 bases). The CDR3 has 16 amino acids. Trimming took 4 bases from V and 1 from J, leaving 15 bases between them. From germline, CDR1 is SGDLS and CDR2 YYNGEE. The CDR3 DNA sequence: TGTGCCAGCAGCCCCAAGATTGGGGGGTCCTACAATGAGCAGTTCTTC. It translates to CASSPKIGGSYNEQFF.

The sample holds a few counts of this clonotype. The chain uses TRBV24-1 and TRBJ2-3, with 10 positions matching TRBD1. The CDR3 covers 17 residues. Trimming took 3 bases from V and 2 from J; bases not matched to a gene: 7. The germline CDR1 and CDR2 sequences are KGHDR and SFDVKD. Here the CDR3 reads CATSDPGTGEATDTQYF. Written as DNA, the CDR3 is TGTGCCACCAGTGATCCCGGGACAGGGGAGGCCACAGATACGCAGTATTTT.

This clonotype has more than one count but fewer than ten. CDR3 nucleotide sequence: TGTGCCAGCAGGAAAGGGGGCAGCCATAATTCACCCCTCCACTTT. Residues: CASRKGGSHNSPLHF. This chain uses TRBV2 with TRBJ1-6; 7 bases map to TRBD1. From germline, CDR1 is SNHLY and CDR2 FYNNEI. The junction had 7 bases not matched to a gene; V was cut back by 6 bases and J by 5 bases. The CDR3 has 15 residues.

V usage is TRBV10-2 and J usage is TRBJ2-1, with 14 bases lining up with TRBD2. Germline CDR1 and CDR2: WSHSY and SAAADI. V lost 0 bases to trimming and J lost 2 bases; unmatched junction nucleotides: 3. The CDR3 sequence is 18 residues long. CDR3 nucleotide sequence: TGCGCCAGCAGTGAGTCAGGGACTAGCGGGGGTCCCTACAATGAGCAGTTCTTC. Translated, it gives CASSESGTSGGPYNEQFF.

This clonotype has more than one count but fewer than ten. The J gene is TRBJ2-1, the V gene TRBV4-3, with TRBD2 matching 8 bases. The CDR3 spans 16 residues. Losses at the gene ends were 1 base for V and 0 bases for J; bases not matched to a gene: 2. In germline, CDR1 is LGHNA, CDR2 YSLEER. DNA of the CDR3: TGCGCCAGCAGCCAAGGCGGGAGGCCCTCCTACAATGAGCAGTTCTTC. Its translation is CASSQGGRPSYNEQFF.

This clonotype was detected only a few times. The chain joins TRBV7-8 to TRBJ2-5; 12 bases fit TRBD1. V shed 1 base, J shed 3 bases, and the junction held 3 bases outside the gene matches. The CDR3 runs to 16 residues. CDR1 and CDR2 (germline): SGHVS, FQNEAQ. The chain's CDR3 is CASSLVGTGGEETQYF. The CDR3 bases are TGTGCCAGCAGCTTAGTAGGGACAGGGGGCGAAGAGACCCAGTACTTC. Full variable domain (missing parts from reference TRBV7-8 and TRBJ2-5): GAGVSQSPRYKVAKRGQDVALRCDPISGHVSLFWYQQALGQGPEFLTYFQNEAQLDKSGLPSDRFFAERPEGSVSTLKIQRTQQEDSAVYLCASSLVGTGGEETQYFGPGTRLLVL.

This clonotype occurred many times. CDR3 bases: TGTGCCAGCAGGCACCGACAGGACGGGAATCAGCCCCAGCATTTT. As protein: CASRHRQDGNQPQHF. This chain joins TRBV6-1 and TRBJ1-5; TRBD1 is a possible D gene (6 bases). Germline V gene lookup returns CDR1 MNHNS and CDR2 SASEGT. This CDR3 is built from 15 residues. V was clipped by 6 bases and J by 4 bases, with 16 bases between them.

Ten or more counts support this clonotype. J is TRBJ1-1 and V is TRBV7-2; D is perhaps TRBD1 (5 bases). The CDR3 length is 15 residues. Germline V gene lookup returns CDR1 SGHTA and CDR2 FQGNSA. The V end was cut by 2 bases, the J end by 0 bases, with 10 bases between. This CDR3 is CASSLSTGLNTEAFF. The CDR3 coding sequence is TGTGCCAGCAGCTTATCCACAGGTTTGAACACTGAAGCTTTCTTT.

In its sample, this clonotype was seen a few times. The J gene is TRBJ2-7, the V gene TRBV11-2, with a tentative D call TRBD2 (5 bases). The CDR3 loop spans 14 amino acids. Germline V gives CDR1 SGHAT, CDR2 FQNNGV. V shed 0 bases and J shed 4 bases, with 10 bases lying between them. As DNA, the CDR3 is TGTGCCAGCAGCTTAGATCGGGGTGGATACGAGCAGTACTTC. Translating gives CASSLDRGGYEQYF.

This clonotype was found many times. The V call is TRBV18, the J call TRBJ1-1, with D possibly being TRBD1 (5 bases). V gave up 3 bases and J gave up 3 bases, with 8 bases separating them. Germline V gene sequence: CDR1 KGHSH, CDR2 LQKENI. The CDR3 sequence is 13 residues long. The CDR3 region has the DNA TGTGCCAGCTCACCGGGGACGGACACTGAAGCTTTCTTT. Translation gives CASSPGTDTEAFF.

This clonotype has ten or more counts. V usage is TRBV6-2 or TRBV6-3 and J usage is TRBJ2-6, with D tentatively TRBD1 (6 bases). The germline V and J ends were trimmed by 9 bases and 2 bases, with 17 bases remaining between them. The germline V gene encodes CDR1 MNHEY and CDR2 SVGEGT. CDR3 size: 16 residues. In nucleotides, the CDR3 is TGTGCCAGTCTGGTAAGGGGGACCCCTGGGGCCAACGTCCTGACTTTC. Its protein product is CASLVRGTPGANVLTF.

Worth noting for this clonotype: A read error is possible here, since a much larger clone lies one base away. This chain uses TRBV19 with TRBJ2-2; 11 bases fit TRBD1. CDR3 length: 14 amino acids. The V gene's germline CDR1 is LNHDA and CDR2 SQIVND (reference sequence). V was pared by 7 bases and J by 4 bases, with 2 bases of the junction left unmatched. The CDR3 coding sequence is TGTGCCAGTAAAGGACAGGGGGCCACCGGGGAGCTGTTTTTT. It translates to CASKGQGATGELFF.

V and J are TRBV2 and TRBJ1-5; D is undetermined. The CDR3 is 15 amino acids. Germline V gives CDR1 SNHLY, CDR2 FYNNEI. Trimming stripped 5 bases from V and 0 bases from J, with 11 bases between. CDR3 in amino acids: CASSPSTDSNQPQHF. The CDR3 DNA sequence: TGTGCCAGCAGTCCTTCTACCGATAGCAATCAGCCCCAGCATTTT.

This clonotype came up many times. In DNA form, the CDR3 reads TGCAGTGCTAGGGCGCGGGAATGGAACTACGAGCAGTACTTC. Its translation: CSARAREWNYEQYF. The chain carries TRBV20-1 and TRBJ2-7; D might be TRBD2 (6 bases). This CDR3 spans 14 amino acids. Germline assignment: CDR1 DFQATT and CDR2 SNEGSKA (reference sequence). The V end lost 3 bases, the J end lost 3 bases, and 15 bases lay between the germline ends.

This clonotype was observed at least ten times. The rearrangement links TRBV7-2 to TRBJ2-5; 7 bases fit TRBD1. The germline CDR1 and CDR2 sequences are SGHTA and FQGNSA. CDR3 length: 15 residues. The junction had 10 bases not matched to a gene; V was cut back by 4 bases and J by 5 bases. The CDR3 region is CASSYRKGAGETQYF. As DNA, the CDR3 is TGTGCCAGCAGCTATAGAAAGGGGGCAGGGGAGACCCAGTACTTC.

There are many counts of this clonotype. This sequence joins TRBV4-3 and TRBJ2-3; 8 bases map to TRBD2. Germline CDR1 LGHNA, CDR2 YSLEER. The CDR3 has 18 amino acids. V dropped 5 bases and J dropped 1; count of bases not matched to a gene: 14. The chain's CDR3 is CASSSMSAGVLGTDTQYF. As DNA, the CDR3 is TGCGCCAGCAGCTCAATGTCAGCGGGGGTACTCGGCACAGATACGCAGTATTTT.